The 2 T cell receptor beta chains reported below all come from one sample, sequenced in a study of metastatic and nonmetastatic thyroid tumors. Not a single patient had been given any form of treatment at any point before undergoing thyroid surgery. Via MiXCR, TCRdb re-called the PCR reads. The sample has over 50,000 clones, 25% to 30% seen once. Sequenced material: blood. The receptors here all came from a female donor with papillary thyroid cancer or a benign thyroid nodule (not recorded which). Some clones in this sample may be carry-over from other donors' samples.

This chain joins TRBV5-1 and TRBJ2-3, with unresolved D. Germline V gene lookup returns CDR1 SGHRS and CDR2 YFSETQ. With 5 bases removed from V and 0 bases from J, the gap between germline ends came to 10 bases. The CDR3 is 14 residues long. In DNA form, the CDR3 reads TGCGCCAGCAGTTCAGGATTTAGCACAGATACGCAGTATTTT. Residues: CASSSGFSTDTQYF.

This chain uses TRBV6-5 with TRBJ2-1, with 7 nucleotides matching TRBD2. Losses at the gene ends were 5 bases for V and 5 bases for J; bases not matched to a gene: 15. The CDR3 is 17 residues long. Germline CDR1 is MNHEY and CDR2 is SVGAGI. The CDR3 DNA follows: TGTGCCAGCAGTATGCTACCGGGGGGAATTCCTAACAATGAGCAGTTCTTC. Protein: CASSMLPGGIPNNEQFF.